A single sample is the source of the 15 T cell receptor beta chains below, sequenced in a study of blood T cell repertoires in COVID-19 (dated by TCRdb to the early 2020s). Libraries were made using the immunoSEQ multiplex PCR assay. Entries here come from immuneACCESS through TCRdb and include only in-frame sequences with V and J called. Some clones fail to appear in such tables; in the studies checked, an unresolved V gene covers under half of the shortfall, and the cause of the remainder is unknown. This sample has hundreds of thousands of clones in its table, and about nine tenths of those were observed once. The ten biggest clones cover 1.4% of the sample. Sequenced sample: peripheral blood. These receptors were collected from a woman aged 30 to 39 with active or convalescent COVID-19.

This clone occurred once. CDR3 nucleotides: TGTGCCAGCAGTAGACTCGGGGACAGTGCCAACTACGAGCAGTACTTC. Translated: CASSRLGDSANYEQYF. The genes are TRBV6-2 or TRBV6-3 and TRBJ2-7, with 7 bases fitting TRBD1. The CDR3 is made up of 16 amino acids. With 5 bases clipped from V and 3 bases from J, the junction kept 13 bases outside the gene matches. Germline CDR1 reads MNHEY; CDR2 reads SVGEGT.

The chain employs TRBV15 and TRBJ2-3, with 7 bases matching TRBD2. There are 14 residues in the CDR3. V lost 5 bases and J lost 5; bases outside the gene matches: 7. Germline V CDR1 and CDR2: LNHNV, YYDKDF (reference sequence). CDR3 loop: CATSFERGGDTQYF. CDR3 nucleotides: TGTGCCACCAGCTTTGAGCGGGGAGGAGATACGCAGTATTTT.

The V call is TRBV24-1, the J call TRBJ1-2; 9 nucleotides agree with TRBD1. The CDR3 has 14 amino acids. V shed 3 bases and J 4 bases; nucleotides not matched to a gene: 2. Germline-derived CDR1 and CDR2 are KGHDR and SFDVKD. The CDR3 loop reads CATSDADRGYGYTF. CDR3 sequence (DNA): TGTGCCACCAGTGATGCGGACAGGGGCTATGGCTACACCTTC.

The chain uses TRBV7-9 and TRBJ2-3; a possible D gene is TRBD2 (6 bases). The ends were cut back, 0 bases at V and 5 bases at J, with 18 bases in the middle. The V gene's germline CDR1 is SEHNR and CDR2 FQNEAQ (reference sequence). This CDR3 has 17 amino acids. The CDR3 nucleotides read TGTGCCAGCAGCTTAGCCACAGCATGGCCGGGGGAAGATACGCAGTATTTT. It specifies CASSLATAWPGEDTQYF.

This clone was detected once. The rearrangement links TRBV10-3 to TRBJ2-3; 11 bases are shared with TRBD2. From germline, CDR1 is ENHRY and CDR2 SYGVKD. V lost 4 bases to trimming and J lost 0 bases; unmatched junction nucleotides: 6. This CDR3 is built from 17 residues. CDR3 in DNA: TGTGCCATCAGTGGATATAGCGGGAGGGCTAGCACAGATACGCAGTATTTT. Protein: CAISGYSGRASTDTQYF.

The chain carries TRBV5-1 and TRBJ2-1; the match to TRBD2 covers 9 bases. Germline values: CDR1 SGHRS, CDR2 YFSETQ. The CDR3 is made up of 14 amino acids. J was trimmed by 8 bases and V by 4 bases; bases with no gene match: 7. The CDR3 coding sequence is TGCGCCAGCAGCCCGACTAGCGGCAACGATGAGCAGTTCTTC. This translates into CASSPTSGNDEQFF.

The DNA for the CDR3 is TGTGCCAGCAACCTGGCCGTGAGGGGGAACTCACCCCTCCACTTT. This sequence encodes CASNLAVRGNSPLHF. The chain is built from TRBV7-9 and TRBJ1-6, with TRBD1 as a possible D gene (6 bases). The V gene lost 7 bases and the J gene lost 10 bases, with 20 bases spanning the gap. Germline CDR1 and CDR2: SEHNR and FQNEAQ (reference sequence). The length of the CDR3 is 15 residues.

The CDR3 coding sequence is TGTGCCAGCAGTCCAGGACTGCAGAATGGCTACACCTTC. Residues: CASSPGLQNGYTF. This sequence joins TRBV12-3 or TRBV12-4 and TRBJ1-2; D gene uncertain. Trimming took off 5 bases at V and 6 bases at J, with 13 bases between the two ends. The CDR3 consists of 13 residues.

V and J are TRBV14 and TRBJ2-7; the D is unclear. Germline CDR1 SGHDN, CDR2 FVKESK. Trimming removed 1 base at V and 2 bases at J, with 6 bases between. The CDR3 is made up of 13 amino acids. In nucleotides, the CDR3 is TGTGCCAGCAGCCAAGGGCTTCCCTACGAGCAGTACTTC. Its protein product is CASSQGLPYEQYF.

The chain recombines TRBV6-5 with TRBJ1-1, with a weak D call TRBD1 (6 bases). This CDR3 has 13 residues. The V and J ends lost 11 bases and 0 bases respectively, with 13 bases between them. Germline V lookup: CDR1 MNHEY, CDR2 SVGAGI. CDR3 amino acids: CAGRGQLNTEAFF. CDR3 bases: TGTGCCGGACGAGGACAGTTGAACACTGAAGCTTTCTTT.

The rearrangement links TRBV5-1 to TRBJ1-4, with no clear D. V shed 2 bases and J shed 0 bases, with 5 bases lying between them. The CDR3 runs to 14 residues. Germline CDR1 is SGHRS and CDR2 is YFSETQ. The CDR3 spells CASSLSSTNEKLFF. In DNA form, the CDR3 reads TGCGCCAGCAGCTTATCATCAACTAATGAAAAACTGTTTTTT.

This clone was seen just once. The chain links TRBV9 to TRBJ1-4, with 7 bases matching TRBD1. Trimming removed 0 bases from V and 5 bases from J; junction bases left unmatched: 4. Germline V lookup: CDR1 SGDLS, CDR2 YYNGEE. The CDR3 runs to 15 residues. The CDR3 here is CASSVEQGQNEKLFF. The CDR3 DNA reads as TGTGCCAGCAGCGTAGAACAGGGGCAAAATGAAAAACTGTTTTTT.

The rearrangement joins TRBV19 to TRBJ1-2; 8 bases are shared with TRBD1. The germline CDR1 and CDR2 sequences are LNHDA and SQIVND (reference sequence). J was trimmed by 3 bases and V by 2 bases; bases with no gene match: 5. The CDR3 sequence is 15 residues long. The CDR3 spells CASSIRTGQDYGYTF. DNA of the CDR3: TGTGCCAGTAGTATAAGGACAGGGCAGGACTATGGCTACACCTTC.

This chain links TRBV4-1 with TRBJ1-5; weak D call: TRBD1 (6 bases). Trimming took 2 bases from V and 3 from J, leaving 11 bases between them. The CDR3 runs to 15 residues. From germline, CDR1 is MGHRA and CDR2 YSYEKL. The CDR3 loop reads CASSQSGANNQPQHF. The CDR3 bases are TGCGCCAGCAGCCAATCAGGGGCCAACAATCAGCCCCAGCATTTT.

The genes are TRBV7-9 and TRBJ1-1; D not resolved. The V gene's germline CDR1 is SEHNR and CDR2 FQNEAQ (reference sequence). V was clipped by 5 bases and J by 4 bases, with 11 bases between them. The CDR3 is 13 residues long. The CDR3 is CASSNQEGTEAFF. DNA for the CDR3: TGTGCCAGCAGCAACCAGGAGGGCACTGAAGCTTTCTTT.